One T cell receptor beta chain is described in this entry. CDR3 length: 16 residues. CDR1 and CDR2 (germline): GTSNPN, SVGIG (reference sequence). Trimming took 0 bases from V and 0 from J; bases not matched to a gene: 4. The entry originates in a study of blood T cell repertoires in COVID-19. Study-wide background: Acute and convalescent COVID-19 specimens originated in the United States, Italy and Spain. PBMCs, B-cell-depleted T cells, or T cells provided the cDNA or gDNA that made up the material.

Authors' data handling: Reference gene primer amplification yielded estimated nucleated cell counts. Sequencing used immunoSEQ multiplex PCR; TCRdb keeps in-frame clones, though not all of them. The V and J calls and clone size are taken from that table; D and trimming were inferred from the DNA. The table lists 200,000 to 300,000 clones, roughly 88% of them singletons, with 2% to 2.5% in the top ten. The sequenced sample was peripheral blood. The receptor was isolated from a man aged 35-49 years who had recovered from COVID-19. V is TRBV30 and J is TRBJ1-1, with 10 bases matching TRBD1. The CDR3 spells CAWSVGTGALNTEAFF. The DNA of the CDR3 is TGTGCCTGGAGTGTCGGGACAGGGGCGCTGAACACTGAAGCTTTCTTT.